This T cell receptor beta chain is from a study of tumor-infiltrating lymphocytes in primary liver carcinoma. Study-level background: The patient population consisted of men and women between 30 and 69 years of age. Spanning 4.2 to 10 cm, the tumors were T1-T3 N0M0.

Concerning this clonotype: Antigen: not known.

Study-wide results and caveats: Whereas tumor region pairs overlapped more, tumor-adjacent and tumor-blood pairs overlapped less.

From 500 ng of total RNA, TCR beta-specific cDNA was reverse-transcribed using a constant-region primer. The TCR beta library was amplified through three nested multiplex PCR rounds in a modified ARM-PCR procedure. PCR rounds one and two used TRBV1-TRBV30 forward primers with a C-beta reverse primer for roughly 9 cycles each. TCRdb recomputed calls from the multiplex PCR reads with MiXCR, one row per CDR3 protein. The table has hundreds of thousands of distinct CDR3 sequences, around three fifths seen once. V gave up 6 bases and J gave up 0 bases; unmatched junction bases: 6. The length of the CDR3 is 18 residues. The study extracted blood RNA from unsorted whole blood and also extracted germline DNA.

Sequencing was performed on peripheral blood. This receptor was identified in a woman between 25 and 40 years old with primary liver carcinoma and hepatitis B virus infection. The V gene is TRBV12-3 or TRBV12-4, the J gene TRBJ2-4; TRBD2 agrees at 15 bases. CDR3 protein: CASRDGLAGGLAKNIQYF. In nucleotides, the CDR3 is TGTGCCAGCAGGGACGGACTAGCGGGAGGGTTAGCCAAAAACATTCAGTACTTC.